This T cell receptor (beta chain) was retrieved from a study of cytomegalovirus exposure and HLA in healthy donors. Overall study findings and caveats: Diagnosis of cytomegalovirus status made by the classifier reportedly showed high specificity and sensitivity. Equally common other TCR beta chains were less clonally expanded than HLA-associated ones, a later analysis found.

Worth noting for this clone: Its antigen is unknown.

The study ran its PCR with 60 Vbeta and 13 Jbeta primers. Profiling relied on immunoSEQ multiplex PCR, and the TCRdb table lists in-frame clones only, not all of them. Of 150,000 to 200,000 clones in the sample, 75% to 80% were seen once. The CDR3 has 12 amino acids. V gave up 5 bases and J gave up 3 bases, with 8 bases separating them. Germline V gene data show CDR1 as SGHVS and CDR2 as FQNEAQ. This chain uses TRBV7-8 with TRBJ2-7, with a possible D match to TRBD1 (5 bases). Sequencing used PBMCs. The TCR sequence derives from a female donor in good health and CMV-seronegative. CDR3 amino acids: CASSQDSYEQYF. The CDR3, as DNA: TGTGCCAGCAGCCAAGACAGCTACGAGCAGTACTTC.